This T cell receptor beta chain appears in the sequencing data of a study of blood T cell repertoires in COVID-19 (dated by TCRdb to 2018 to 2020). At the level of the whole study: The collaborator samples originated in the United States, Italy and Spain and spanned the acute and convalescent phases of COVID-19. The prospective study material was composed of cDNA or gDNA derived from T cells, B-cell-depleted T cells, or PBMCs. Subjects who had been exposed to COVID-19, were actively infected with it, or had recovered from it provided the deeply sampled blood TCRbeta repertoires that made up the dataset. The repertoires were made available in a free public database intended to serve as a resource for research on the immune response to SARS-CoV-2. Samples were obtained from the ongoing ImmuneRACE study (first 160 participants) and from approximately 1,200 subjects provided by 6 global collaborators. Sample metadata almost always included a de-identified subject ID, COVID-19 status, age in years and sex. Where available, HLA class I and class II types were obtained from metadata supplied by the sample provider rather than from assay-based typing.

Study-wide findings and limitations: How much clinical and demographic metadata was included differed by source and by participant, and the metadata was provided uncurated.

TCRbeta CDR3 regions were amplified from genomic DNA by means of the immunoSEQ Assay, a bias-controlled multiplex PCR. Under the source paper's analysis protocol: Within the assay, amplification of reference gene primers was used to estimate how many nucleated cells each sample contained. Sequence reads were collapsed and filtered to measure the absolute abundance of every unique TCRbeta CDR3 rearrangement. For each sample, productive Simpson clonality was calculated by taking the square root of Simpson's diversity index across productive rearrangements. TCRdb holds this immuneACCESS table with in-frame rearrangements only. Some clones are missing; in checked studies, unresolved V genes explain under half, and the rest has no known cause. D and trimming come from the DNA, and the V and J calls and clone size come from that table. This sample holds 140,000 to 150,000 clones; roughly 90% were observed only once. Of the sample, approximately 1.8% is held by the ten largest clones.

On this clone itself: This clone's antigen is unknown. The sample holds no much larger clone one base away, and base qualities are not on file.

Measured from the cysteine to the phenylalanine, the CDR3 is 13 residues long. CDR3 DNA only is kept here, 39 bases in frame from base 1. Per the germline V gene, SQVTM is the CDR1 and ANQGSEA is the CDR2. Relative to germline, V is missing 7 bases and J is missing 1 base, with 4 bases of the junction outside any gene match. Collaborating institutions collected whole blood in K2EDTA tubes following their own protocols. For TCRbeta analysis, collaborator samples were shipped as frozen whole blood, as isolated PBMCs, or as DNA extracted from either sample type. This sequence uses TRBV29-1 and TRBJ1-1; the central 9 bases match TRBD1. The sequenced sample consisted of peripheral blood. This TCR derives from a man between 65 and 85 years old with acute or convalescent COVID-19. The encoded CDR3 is CSGGDRANTEAFF. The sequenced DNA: TGCAGCGGTGGGGACAGGGCGAACACTGAAGCTTTCTTT.